The source of this T cell receptor beta chain is a study of CD8+ T cells in alopecia areata. This clone has a handful of counts. V lost 0 bases to trimming and J lost 12 bases; unmatched junction nucleotides: 3. Germline CDR1 is SGHRS and CDR2 is YFSETQ. The CDR3 is made up of 12 amino acids. In each case, RNA was isolated and then reverse transcribed into cDNA as the sequencing template. Clones were sequenced by immunoSEQ multiplex PCR, and TCRdb holds only the in-frame ones, with some missing. The top ten hold roughly 15% of the sample, which has fewer than 200,000 clones, 50% to 60% seen once. Sequences were derived from CD4+ T cells sorted from blood, sampled at week 0. The J gene is TRBJ2-5, the V gene TRBV5-1; 9 bases fit TRBD1. This receptor was obtained from a human donor with alopecia areata. CDR3 in DNA: TGCGCCAGCAGCTTGGGGGACAGGGAGGAGTACTTC. This sequence encodes CASSLGDREEYF.